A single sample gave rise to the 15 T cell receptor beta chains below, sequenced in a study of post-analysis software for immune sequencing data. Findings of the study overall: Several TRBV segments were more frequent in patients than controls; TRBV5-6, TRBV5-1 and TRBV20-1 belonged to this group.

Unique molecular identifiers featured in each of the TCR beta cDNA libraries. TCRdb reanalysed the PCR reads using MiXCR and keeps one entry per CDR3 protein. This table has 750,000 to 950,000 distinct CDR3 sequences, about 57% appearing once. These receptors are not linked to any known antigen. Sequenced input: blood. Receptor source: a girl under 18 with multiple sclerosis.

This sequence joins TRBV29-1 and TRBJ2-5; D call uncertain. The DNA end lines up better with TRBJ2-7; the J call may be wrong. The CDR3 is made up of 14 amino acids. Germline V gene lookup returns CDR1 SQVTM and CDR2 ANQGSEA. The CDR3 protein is CSVEASGSPYEQYF. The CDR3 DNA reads TGCAGCGTTGAAGCATCTGGCAGTCCCTACGAGCAGTACTTC.

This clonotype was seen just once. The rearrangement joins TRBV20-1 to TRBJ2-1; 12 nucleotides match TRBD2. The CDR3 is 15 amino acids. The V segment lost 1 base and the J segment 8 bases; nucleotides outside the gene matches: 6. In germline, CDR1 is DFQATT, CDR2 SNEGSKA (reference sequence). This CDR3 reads CSARGTSGTRYEQFF. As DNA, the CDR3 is TGCAGTGCTAGAGGGACTAGCGGGACAAGGTATGAGCAGTTCTTC.

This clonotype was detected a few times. The CDR3 coding sequence is TGTGCCAGCAGCTTGGGAGGGAGCGACGCAGATACGCAGTATTTT. It encodes CASSLGGSDADTQYF. This chain uses TRBV7-6 with TRBJ2-3; 7 positions agree with TRBD2. The CDR3 has 15 residues. Trimming at V came to 3 bases and at J to 4 bases, leaving 7 bases not matched to a gene. From germline, CDR1 is SGHVS and CDR2 FNYEAQ. Full variable domain (outside the CDR3, taken from reference TRBV7-6 and TRBJ2-3): GAGVSQSPRYKVTKRGQDVALRCDPISGHVSLYWYRQALGQGPEFLTYFNYEAQQDKSGLPNDRFSAERPEGSISTLTIQRTEQRDSAMYRCASSLGGSDADTQYFGPGTRLTVL.

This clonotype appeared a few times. This chain's CDR3 is CASKWTGAYGYTF. The CDR3 region has the DNA TGTGCCAGCAAGTGGACAGGGGCCTATGGCTACACCTTC. The chain carries TRBV12-3 or TRBV12-4 and TRBJ1-2; 9 nucleotides align to TRBD1. The CDR3 has 13 residues. V trimming: 7 bases; J trimming: 4 bases; junction bases outside the gene matches: 4.

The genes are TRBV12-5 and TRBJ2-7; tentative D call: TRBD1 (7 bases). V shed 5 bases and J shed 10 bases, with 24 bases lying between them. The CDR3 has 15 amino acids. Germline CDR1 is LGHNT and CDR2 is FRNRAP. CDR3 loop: CASGQGGSGSETQYF. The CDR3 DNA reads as TGTGCTAGTGGTCAGGGGGGATCCGGATCTGAAACCCAGTACTTC.

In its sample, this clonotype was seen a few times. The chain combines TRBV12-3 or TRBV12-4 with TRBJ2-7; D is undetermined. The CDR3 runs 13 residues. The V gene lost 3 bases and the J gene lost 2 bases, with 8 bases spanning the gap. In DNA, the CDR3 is TGTGCCAGCAGTTTTCAGCGTACCTACGAGCAGTACTTC. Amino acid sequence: CASSFQRTYEQYF.

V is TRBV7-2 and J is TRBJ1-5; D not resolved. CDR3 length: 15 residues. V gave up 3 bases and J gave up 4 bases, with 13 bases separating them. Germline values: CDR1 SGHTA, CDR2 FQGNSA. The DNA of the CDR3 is TGTGCCAGCAGCTTGCACTCTGGTACGAATCAGCCCCAGCATTTT. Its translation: CASSLHSGTNQPQHF.

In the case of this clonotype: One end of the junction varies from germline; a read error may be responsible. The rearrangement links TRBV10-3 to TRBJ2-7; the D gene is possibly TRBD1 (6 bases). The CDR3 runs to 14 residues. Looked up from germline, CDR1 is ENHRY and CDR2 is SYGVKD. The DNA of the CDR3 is TGTGCCACCAGTGAATCAGTGGGGGCGCAAGAGCAGTACTTC. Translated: CATSESVGAQEQYF.

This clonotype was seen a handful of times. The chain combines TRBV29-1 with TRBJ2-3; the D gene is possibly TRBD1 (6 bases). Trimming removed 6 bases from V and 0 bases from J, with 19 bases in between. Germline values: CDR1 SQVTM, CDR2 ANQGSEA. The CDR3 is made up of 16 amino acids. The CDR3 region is CSVKRGGKTSTDTQYF. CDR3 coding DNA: TGCAGCGTAAAACGTGGGGGCAAAACTAGCACAGATACGCAGTATTTT.

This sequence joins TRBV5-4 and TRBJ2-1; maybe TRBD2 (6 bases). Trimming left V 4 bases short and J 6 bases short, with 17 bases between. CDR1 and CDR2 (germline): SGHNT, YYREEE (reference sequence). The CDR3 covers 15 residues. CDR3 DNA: TGTGCCAGCAGCCCCGGGACTCAGAAAAGCAATGAGCAGTTCTTC. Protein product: CASSPGTQKSNEQFF. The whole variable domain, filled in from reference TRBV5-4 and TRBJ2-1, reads ETGVTQSPTHLIKTRGQQVTLRCSSQSGHNTVSWYQQALGQGPQFIFQYYREEENGRGNFPPRFSGLQFPNYSSELNVNALELDDSALYLCASSPGTQKSNEQFFGPGTRLTVL.

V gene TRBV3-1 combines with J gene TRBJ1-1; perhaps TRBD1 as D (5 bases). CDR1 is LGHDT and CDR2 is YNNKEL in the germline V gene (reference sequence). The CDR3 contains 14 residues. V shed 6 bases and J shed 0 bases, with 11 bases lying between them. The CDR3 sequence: CASRPGGMNTEAFF. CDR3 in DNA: TGTGCCAGCAGACCGGGGGGGATGAACACTGAAGCTTTCTTT.

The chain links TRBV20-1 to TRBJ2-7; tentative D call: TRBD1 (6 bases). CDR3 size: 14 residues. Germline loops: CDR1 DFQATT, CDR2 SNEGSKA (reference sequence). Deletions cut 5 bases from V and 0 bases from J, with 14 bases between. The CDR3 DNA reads TGCAGTGCTGGAACGGACAGTAGCTCCTACGAGCAGTACTTC. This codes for CSAGTDSSSYEQYF.

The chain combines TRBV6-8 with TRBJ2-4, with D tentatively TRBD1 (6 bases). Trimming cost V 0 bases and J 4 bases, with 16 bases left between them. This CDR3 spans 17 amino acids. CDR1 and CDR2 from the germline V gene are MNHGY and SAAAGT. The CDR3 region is CASSYSRVGQTKNIQYF. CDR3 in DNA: TGTGCCAGCAGTTACTCGAGAGTCGGACAGACGAAAAACATTCAGTACTTC.

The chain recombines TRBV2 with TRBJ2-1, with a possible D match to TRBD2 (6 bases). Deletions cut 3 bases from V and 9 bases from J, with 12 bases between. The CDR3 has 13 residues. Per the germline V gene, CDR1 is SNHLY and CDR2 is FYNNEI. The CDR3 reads CASSDRELGEQFF. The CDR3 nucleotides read TGTGCCAGCAGTGATCGGGAGTTGGGTGAGCAGTTCTTC.

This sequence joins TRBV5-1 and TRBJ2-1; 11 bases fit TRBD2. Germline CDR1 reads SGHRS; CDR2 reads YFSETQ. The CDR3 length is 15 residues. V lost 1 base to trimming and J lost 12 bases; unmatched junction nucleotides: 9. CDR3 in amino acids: CASSLSTSGSLSQFF. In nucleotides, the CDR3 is TGCGCCAGCAGCTTGTCAACTAGCGGGAGTTTGTCGCAGTTCTTC.